Below are 23 T cell receptor beta chains sequenced from a single sample in a study of blood T cells in healthy people across ages. Through a sample-barcoded 5' primer and a J-beta primer mix, a second PCR was run for roughly 7 to 11 cycles. From the 5' RACE reads, TCRdb called clonotypes with MiXCR, one entry per CDR3 protein. The table records roughly 560,000 distinct CDR3 sequences, 20% to 30% of them present only once. In addition, the sample was reused for a study of T cells of mothers and their children.

Sequencing was performed on blood. The receptors were gathered from a boy aged 10-17 years in good health.

This clonotype was seen repeatedly, ten times or more. This chain links TRBV28 with TRBJ1-1, with D tentatively TRBD1 (5 bases). This CDR3 region has 14 residues. V lost 6 bases and J lost 1, with 12 bases in between. Germline loops: CDR1 MDHEN, CDR2 SYDVKM. The CDR3 nucleotides read TGTGCCAGCAGACGGACCACAGGGAACACTGAAGCTTTCTTT. Protein: CASRRTTGNTEAFF.

This clonotype was counted only a few times. The genes are TRBV20-1 and TRBJ2-3, with D possibly TRBD2 on 6 matching bases. This CDR3 spans 13 amino acids. V lost 7 bases and J lost 2, with 13 bases in between. CDR1 and CDR2 from the germline V gene are DFQATT and SNEGSKA (reference sequence). Here the CDR3 reads CSGLRGYTDTQYF. The CDR3 DNA is TGCAGTGGGTTGCGGGGCTACACAGATACGCAGTATTTT.

The CDR3 is CATSRVRQGRANEQFF. CDR3 nucleotide sequence: TGTGCCACCAGCAGAGTGAGACAGGGGAGGGCCAATGAGCAGTTCTTC. V gene TRBV15 combines with J gene TRBJ2-5, with D perhaps matching TRBD1 (8 bases). The tail of the sequence fits TRBJ2-1 better, so the J call may be wrong. Germline V lookup: CDR1 LNHNV, CDR2 YYDKDF (reference sequence). The CDR3 runs 16 residues.

Only a few counts were recorded for this clonotype. V is TRBV19 and J is TRBJ2-7; D is uncertain. CDR3 length: 15 amino acids. Trimming shortened V by 6 bases and J by 1 base, and 16 bases separated the two germline ends. Germline loops: CDR1 LNHDA, CDR2 SQIVND (reference sequence). Here the CDR3 reads CASSHLPLPSYEQYF. The CDR3, as DNA: TGTGCCAGTAGCCACCTACCCCTGCCGTCCTACGAGCAGTACTTC. Filled out from reference TRBV19 and TRBJ2-7, the complete variable domain reads DGGITQSPKYLFRKEGQNVTLSCEQNLNHDAMYWYRQDPGQGLRLIYYSQIVNDFQKGDIAEGYSVSREKKESFPLTVTSAQKNPTAFYLCASSHLPLPSYEQYFGPGTRLTVT.

The V gene is TRBV7-8, the J gene TRBJ2-7, with 7 bases lining up with TRBD2. The CDR3 spans 15 residues. The trim removed 5 bases at V and 1 base at J, leaving 8 bases unmatched. In germline, CDR1 is SGHVS, CDR2 FQNEAQ. Here the CDR3 DNA reads TGTGCCAGCAGCGCTGAGCGGGGTGCTTCCTACGAGCAGTACTTC. Translated: CASSAERGASYEQYF.

The chain has TRBV19 and TRBJ2-5; D remains ambiguous. The V and J ends lost 2 bases and 0 bases respectively, with 4 bases between them. Germline CDR1 and CDR2: LNHDA and SQIVND (reference sequence). This CDR3 has 13 residues. CDR3 sequence: CASSIRDQETQYF. CDR3 DNA sequence: TGTGCCAGTAGTATACGGGACCAAGAGACCCAGTACTTC.

A few counts support this clonotype. The chain is built from TRBV19 and TRBJ1-1; no reliable D call. Germline-derived CDR1 and CDR2 are LNHDA and SQIVND (reference sequence). This CDR3 is built from 13 residues. Trimming pared 2 bases from V and 0 bases from J, leaving 4 bases between. The CDR3 loop reads CASSILMNTEAFF. The CDR3 region has the DNA TGTGCCAGTAGTATACTGATGAACACTGAAGCTTTCTTT. The whole variable domain, filled in from reference TRBV19 and TRBJ1-1, reads DGGITQSPKYLFRKEGQNVTLSCEQNLNHDAMYWYRQDPGQGLRLIYYSQIVNDFQKGDIAEGYSVSREKKESFPLTVTSAQKNPTAFYLCASSILMNTEAFFGQGTRLTVV.

This clonotype has more than one count but fewer than ten. The V and J genes are TRBV18 and TRBJ2-1; the D is unclear. The V gene lost 1 base and the J gene lost 0 bases, with 16 bases spanning the gap. The CDR3 has 18 residues. Germline V gene lookup returns CDR1 KGHSH and CDR2 LQKENI. In DNA, the CDR3 is TGTGCCAGCTCACCACTCTCTGGCTATCCCTACTCCTACAATGAGCAGTTCTTC. Translation: CASSPLSGYPYSYNEQFF.

The V call is TRBV20-1, the J call TRBJ2-5; 10 bases fit TRBD1. V was pared by 1 base and J by 1 base, with 6 bases of the junction left unmatched. Germline-derived CDR1 and CDR2 are DFQATT and SNEGSKA (reference sequence). The CDR3 consists of 16 residues. The CDR3 DNA reads TGCAGTGCTAGAGCCGGGACAGGGGCGCCCCAAGAGACCCAGTACTTC. Translating gives CSARAGTGAPQETQYF.

The rearrangement uses TRBV6-6 and TRBJ1-5, with D possibly matching TRBD1 (5 bases). The CDR3 covers 17 residues. V was clipped by 2 bases and J by 0 bases, with 14 bases between them. Germline CDR1 and CDR2: MNHNY and SVGAGI (reference sequence). The CDR3: CASSYGVRGFSNQPQHF. CDR3 in DNA: TGTGCCAGCAGTTACGGGGTAAGGGGATTTAGCAATCAGCCCCAGCATTTT.

This clonotype has a handful of counts. The gene calls are TRBV4-3 and TRBJ1-4; D is perhaps TRBD1 (6 bases). Germline V lookup: CDR1 LGHNA, CDR2 YSLEER. With 5 bases removed from V and 3 bases from J, the gap between germline ends came to 13 bases. This CDR3 contains 15 residues. CDR3 protein: CASSSQGSSNEKLFF. The CDR3 nucleotides read TGCGCCAGCAGCTCGCAGGGGTCGTCTAATGAAAAACTGTTTTTT.

The V call is TRBV6-6, the J call TRBJ2-3, with TRBD2 matching over 12 bases. CDR3 length equals 15 residues. Germline CDR1 reads MNHNY; CDR2 reads SVGAGI (reference sequence). The trim removed 10 bases at V and 4 bases at J, leaving 9 bases unmatched. The CDR3 DNA is TGTGCCATCACCGAGGGACTAGCGGGCCCAGATACGCAGTATTTT. It translates to CAITEGLAGPDTQYF.

The chain links TRBV6-2 or TRBV6-3 to TRBJ2-7; 8 bases are shared with TRBD2. J was trimmed by 9 bases and V by 2 bases; bases with no gene match: 9. Looked up from germline, CDR1 is MNHEY and CDR2 is SVGEGT. This CDR3 has 14 residues. Here the CDR3 reads CASSYAPWTSTQYF. CDR3 coding DNA: TGTGCCAGCAGTTACGCCCCATGGACTAGCACGCAGTACTTC.

This clonotype was seen a few times. The chain has TRBV6-1 and TRBJ1-4, with no clear D. The length of the CDR3 is 15 residues. V shed 1 base and J shed 5 bases, with 11 bases lying between them. Germline CDR1 MNHNS, CDR2 SASEGT. Here the CDR3 DNA reads TGTGCCAGCAGTGAAGAATTTGGAACCAATGAAAAACTGTTTTTT. This codes for CASSEEFGTNEKLFF.

The chain carries TRBV18 and TRBJ1-1; D not certain. In germline, CDR1 is KGHSH, CDR2 LQKENI. The CDR3 runs to 13 residues. Trimming took 4 bases from V and 0 from J, leaving 6 bases between them. CDR3 in amino acids: CASSRALNTEAFF. DNA of the CDR3: TGTGCCAGCTCACGAGCACTGAACACTGAAGCTTTCTTT.

This clonotype has a handful of counts. The DNA for the CDR3 is TGTGCCAGCAGTGAATATCTTGGATTTAATTCACCCCTCCACTTT. Its translation: CASSEYLGFNSPLHF. J is TRBJ1-6 and V is TRBV25-1; D gene ambiguous. Germline V gives CDR1 MGHDK, CDR2 SYGVNS. Trimming removed 0 bases from V and 6 bases from J, with 9 bases in between. This CDR3 is built from 15 residues.

The CDR3 protein is CASSFGRGEQPQHF. As DNA, the CDR3 is TGTGCCAGCAGTTTCGGCAGGGGGGAACAGCCCCAGCATTTT. The chain uses TRBV28 and TRBJ1-5; 7 bases map to TRBD1. Germline V gene sequence: CDR1 MDHEN, CDR2 SYDVKM. The V segment lost 3 bases and the J segment 7 bases; nucleotides outside the gene matches: 6. CDR3 length: 14 residues.

J is TRBJ2-1 and V is TRBV12-3 or TRBV12-4, with 9 bases fitting TRBD1. After removal of 6 bases from V and 6 bases from J, the junction contained 0 bases not matched to a gene. This CDR3 contains 12 residues. The CDR3 is CASRTGGNEQFF. CDR3 DNA sequence: TGTGCCAGCAGGACAGGGGGCAATGAGCAGTTCTTC.

The gene calls are TRBV20-1 and TRBJ2-3, with D perhaps given as TRBD1 or TRBD2 (5 bases each). The CDR3 is 15 residues long. The germline V and J ends were trimmed by 3 bases and 4 bases, with 17 bases remaining between them. Germline V lookup: CDR1 DFQATT, CDR2 SNEGSKA (reference sequence). The CDR3 DNA reads TGCAGTGCTAGGGGGACCGAAAAAAGCGCAGATACGCAGTATTTT. It encodes CSARGTEKSADTQYF.

The V gene is TRBV6-2 or TRBV6-3, the J gene TRBJ2-7; D not certain. Trimming took off 0 bases at V and 2 bases at J, with 17 bases between the two ends. This CDR3 has 17 amino acids. The germline V gene encodes CDR1 MNHEY and CDR2 SVGEGT. CDR3 in amino acids: CASSYSDELESPYEQYF. The CDR3 nucleotides are TGTGCCAGCAGTTACTCAGACGAGCTTGAATCCCCCTACGAGCAGTACTTC.

This clonotype was found a few times. At one end the junction does not follow the germline gene, possibly because of a read error. The gene calls are TRBV27 and TRBJ2-7; 9 bases fit TRBD1. CDR1 and CDR2 from the germline V gene are MNHEY and SMNVEV (reference sequence). This CDR3 contains 14 residues. CDR3 sequence (DNA): TGTGCCAGCAGCGGAGACAGGGGGGCCTACGGGCAGTACTTC. Translation: CASSGDRGAYGQYF.

The chain has TRBV6-2 or TRBV6-3 and TRBJ2-5; D might be TRBD2 (6 bases). The CDR3 consists of 14 residues. Trimming removed 4 bases at V and 4 bases at J, with 13 bases between. The germline V gene encodes CDR1 MNHEY and CDR2 SVGEGT. Here the CDR3 reads CASSFTGVRETQYF. As DNA, the CDR3 is TGTGCCAGCAGTTTCACGGGGGTCCGAGAGACCCAGTACTTC.

Turning to this clonotype: This is likely a read error, given that the CDR3 carries no conserved phenylalanine or tryptophan at its end. The gene calls are TRBV18 and TRBJ1-2, with D perhaps TRBD1 (5 bases). V was shortened by 4 bases and J by 2 bases, with 8 bases between the two germline ends. Per germline, CDR1 KGHSH and CDR2 LQKENI. This CDR3 comprises 13 residues. In DNA, the CDR3 is TGTGCCAGCTCACAGGACAAGAACTATGGCTACACCCTC. Its translation: CASSQDKNYGYTL.